The rows below give T cell receptor beta chains drawn from one sample of a study of cytomegalovirus exposure and HLA in healthy donors. TCRdb's copy holds only in-frame clones and misses some; the assay was immunoSEQ multiplex PCR. Of tens of thousands of clones in the sample, 81% were seen once. Material for sequencing was PBMCs. The receptors here all came from a human donor in good health. The CDR3 runs from the conserved cysteine through the conserved F or W. The D gene is left open where the match is weak. A row's size may be missing; if present it is once, few, many or a size class.

. | TRBJ2-7 | TRBV6-6 | . | CASRTRGREQYF | TGTGCCAGCAGGACCAGGGGGAGGGAGCAGTACTTC
. | TRBJ2-1 | TRBV9 | . | CASSVGLAGSNNEQFF | TGTGCCAGCAGCGTAGGGCTGGCGGGATCTAATAATGAGCAGTTCTTC
TRBD1 | TRBJ2-2 | TRBV19 | . | CASSNGGRGLDTGELFF | TGTGCCAGTAGTAATGGGGGCAGGGGGCTCGACACCGGGGAGCTGTTTTTT
. | TRBJ2-1 | TRBV7-3 | . | CASSSDGSYNEQFF | TGTGCCAGCAGCTCAGATGGCTCCTACAATGAGCAGTTCTTC
. | TRBJ2-7 | TRBV19 | once | CASSISGASYEQYF | TGTGCCAGTAGTATCTCGGGAGCCTCCTACGAGCAGTACTTC
. | TRBJ1-1 | TRBV4-2 | few | CASSQTLGGDTEAFF | TGTGCCAGCAGCCAGACCTTAGGGGGGGATACTGAAGCTTTCTTT
. | TRBJ2-3 | TRBV6-5 | few | CASRASWGGTDTQYF | TGTGCCAGCAGAGCTAGCTGGGGAGGAACAGATACGCAGTATTTT
. | TRBJ2-7 | TRBV5-1 | . | CASGPGRDSGYEQYF | TGCGCCAGCGGCCCAGGCCGGGACTCGGGCTACGAGCAGTACTTC
. | TRBJ2-7 | TRBV5-1 | . | CASSSTHSYEQYF | TGCGCCAGCAGCTCGACACATTCCTACGAGCAGTACTTC
TRBD1 | TRBJ2-7 | TRBV7-9 | . | CASSPPGQGYEQYF | TGTGCCAGCAGTCCTCCGGGACAGGGGTACGAGCAGTACTTC
. | TRBJ1-2 | TRBV29-1 | . | CSVDSLSNYGYTF | TGCAGCGTGGACAGCCTTTCTAACTATGGCTACACCTTC
TRBD1 | TRBJ1-5 | TRBV27 | . | CASSGTTGQGPPRNQPQHF | TGTGCCAGCAGTGGGACCACTGGACAGGGACCTCCTAGGAATCAGCCCCAGCATTTT
. | TRBJ1-6 | TRBV4-3 | . | CASSQVLRSGSPLHF | TGCGCCAGCAGCCAAGTGCTGAGGAGTGGCTCACCCCTCCACTTT
TRBD1 | TRBJ1-2 | TRBV6-1 | . | CASSVRQGDYGYTF | TGTGCCAGCAGTGTAAGACAGGGTGACTATGGCTACACCTTC
. | TRBJ1-1 | TRBV5-1 | . | CASSLGGGNTEAFF | TGCGCCAGCAGTCTAGGGGGGGGGAACACTGAAGCTTTCTTT
TRBD2 | TRBJ2-7 | TRBV4-2 | . | CASSQGLVISTYEQYF | TGTGCCAGCAGCCAGGGACTAGTAATTAGTACCTACGAGCAGTACTTC
TRBD1 | TRBJ2-7 | TRBV9 | . | CASSPRDRVYEQYF | TGTGCCAGCAGCCCCCGGGACAGAGTCTACGAGCAGTACTTC
TRBD2 | TRBJ2-7 | TRBV7-9 | . | CASSRGLAEPNPYEQYF | TGTGCCAGCAGCCGAGGACTAGCGGAGCCGAACCCCTACGAGCAGTACTTC
. | TRBJ2-3 | TRBV28 | . | CASSRDWSSTDTQYF | TGTGCCAGCAGTCGGGACTGGTCTAGCACAGATACGCAGTATTTT
TRBD2 | TRBJ2-3 | TRBV19 | . | CASERTTSGKAGAQYF | TGTGCCAGTGAAAGGACGACTAGCGGGAAGGCGGGGGCGCAGTATTTT
. | TRBJ2-7 | TRBV2 | . | CASRTGSYEQYF | TGTGCCAGCCGAACAGGCTCCTACGAGCAGTACTTC
. | TRBJ2-1 | TRBV5-1 | . | CASSFSQASYNEQFF | TGCGCCAGCAGCTTTTCCCAGGCTTCCTACAATGAGCAGTTCTTC
. | TRBJ2-7 | TRBV7-9 | . | CASSLAAGRYNEQYF | TGTGCCAGCAGCTTAGCTGCGGGGAGGTACAACGAGCAGTACTTC
TRBD2 | TRBJ2-3 | TRBV4-3 | . | CASSQAGTSGYTQYF | TGCGCCAGCAGCCAAGCCGGGACTAGCGGTTATACGCAGTATTTT
. | TRBJ1-4 | TRBV7-2 | few | CASSPEGLGGEKLFF | TGTGCCAGCAGCCCCGAAGGCCTAGGCGGGGAAAAACTGTTTTTT
. | TRBJ1-6 | TRBV9 | . | CASSVRQETALHF | TGTGCCAGCAGCGTCCGGCAAGAGACAGCCCTCCACTTT
TRBD2 | TRBJ2-7 | TRBV2 | few | CASSQAGPTEQYF | TGTGCCAGCTCGCAAGCGGGACCTACCGAGCAGTACTTC
TRBD2 | TRBJ2-3 | TRBV7-2 | . | CASRTLAANTDTQYF | TGTGCCAGCAGAACACTAGCGGCGAACACAGATACGCAGTATTTT